Below are 31 T cell receptor beta chains sequenced from a single sample in a study of cytomegalovirus exposure and HLA in healthy donors. The PCR used 60 Vbeta and 13 Jbeta primers. Libraries were prepared by immunoSEQ multiplex PCR; TCRdb keeps only in-frame clonotypes and omits some of them. The profile shows about 140,000 clones, roughly four fifths of them singletons. Sequencing used PBMCs. The receptor source for this set is a man aged 25 to 40 in good health and CMV-seronegative.

The genes are TRBV19 and TRBJ2-3; D gene ambiguous. This CDR3 has 15 residues. Trimming took off 5 bases at V and 0 bases at J, with 12 bases between the two ends. Per the germline V gene, CDR1 is LNHDA and CDR2 is SQIVND (reference sequence). The CDR3 spells CASSSQVLSTDTQYF. In DNA form, the CDR3 reads TGTGCCAGTAGTTCGCAGGTTCTTAGCACAGATACGCAGTATTTT.

The table lists this clone with a few counts. The rearrangement joins TRBV28 to TRBJ2-5; 9 nucleotides match TRBD2. The germline V gene has CDR1 MDHEN and CDR2 SYDVKM. Trimming at V came to 6 bases and at J to 5 bases, leaving 10 bases not matched to a gene. This CDR3 is 15 amino acids long. Here the CDR3 reads CASSLSGGSGETQYF. The DNA for the CDR3 is TGTGCCAGCAGCCTTAGCGGGGGCAGCGGCGAGACCCAGTACTTC. Using reference TRBV28 and TRBJ2-5 for the parts outside the CDR3, the full variable domain is DVKVTQSSRYLVKRTGEKVFLECVQDMDHENMFWYRQDPGLGLRLIYFSYDVKMKEKGDIPEGYSVSREKKERFSLILESASTNQTSMYLCASSLSGGSGETQYFGPGTRLLVL.

The chain recombines TRBV5-1 with TRBJ1-1; no reliable D call. Trimming removed 3 bases from V and 5 bases from J, with 14 bases in between. Per germline, CDR1 SGHRS and CDR2 YFSETQ. The CDR3 extends over 14 amino acids. In DNA form, the CDR3 reads TGCGCCAGCAGCTGGGATTACACGGGGACTGAAGCTTTCTTT. Protein sequence: CASSWDYTGTEAFF. Complete variable domain (other parts from reference TRBV5-1 and TRBJ1-1): KAGVTQTPRYLIKTRGQQVTLSCSPISGHRSVSWYQQTPGQGLQFLFEYFSETQRNKGNFPGRFSGRQFSNSRSEMNVSTLELGDSALYLCASSWDYTGTEAFFGQGTRLTVV.

The chain joins TRBV13 to TRBJ1-1, with no clear D. The V and J ends lost 1 base and 1 base respectively, with 7 bases between them. The CDR3 covers 14 residues. The germline V gene encodes CDR1 PRHDT and CDR2 FYEKMQ (reference sequence). CDR3 nucleotides: TGTGCCAGCAGCTTAGTTGGGAGGAACACTGAAGCTTTCTTT. Translation gives CASSLVGRNTEAFF.

This chain uses TRBV21-1 with TRBJ1-5; the table's D call, TRBD1, was not checked against the DNA. TRBV21-1 represents a pseudogene. CDR3 length: 17 residues. For the CDR3, the DNA is TGTGCCAGCAATAAACAGCCGGGACAGGGGTATTATCAGCCCCAGCATTTT. Amino acids: CASNKQPGQGYYQPQHF.

This rearrangement joins TRBV15 to TRBJ2-5, with D possibly matching TRBD2 (6 bases). With the DNA end fitting TRBJ2-7 better, the J assignment may be wrong. Germline V gene sequence: CDR1 LNHNV, CDR2 YYDKDF (reference sequence). The CDR3 runs to 15 residues. This CDR3 reads CATSRVGRGTYEQYF. CDR3 coding DNA: TGTGCCACCAGCAGAGTGGGGCGGGGCACCTACGAGCAGTACTTC.

The gene calls are TRBV19 and TRBJ2-7; tentatively, D is TRBD1 (5 bases). The germline CDR1 and CDR2 sequences are LNHDA and SQIVND (reference sequence). The CDR3 is made up of 15 amino acids. Trimming left V 4 bases short and J 2 bases short, with 15 bases between. As DNA, the CDR3 is TGTGCCAGTAGTAGCTCCTTTGCAGGGCCCTACGAGCAGTACTTC. Translation gives CASSSSFAGPYEQYF.

The CDR3 sequence: CASSRSAGGFLFGETQYF. DNA for the CDR3: TGTGCCAGTAGTCGGTCAGCGGGGGGGTTTCTGTTTGGGGAGACCCAGTACTTC. The rearrangement uses TRBV19 and TRBJ2-5; 10 bases fit TRBD2. The CDR3 totals 18 residues. The ends lost 5 bases at V and 5 bases at J; junction bases unmatched: 17. CDR1 is LNHDA, CDR2 SQIVND, per germline (reference sequence).

The sample holds one count of this clone. This chain uses TRBV7-8 with TRBJ2-1; 10 bases are a match to TRBD2. The V and J ends lost 1 base and 13 bases, in that order; junction bases with no gene match: 10. The CDR3 is made up of 15 amino acids. The germline V gene has CDR1 SGHVS and CDR2 FQNEAQ. The chain's CDR3 is CASSLERALAGSQFF. DNA of the CDR3: TGTGCCAGCAGCTTAGAGCGGGCACTAGCGGGATCTCAGTTCTTC.

This sequence joins TRBV7-2 and TRBJ2-5; 11 bases match TRBD2. The V gene's germline CDR1 is SGHTA and CDR2 FQGNSA. The CDR3 sequence is 17 residues long. With V trimmed by 1 base and J by 2 bases, 6 bases remained unmatched. This chain's CDR3 is CASSLGYWTSGQETQYF. CDR3 coding DNA: TGTGCCAGCAGCTTAGGGTACTGGACTAGCGGGCAAGAGACCCAGTACTTC.

The CDR3 is CAWSVGALPYEQYF. CDR3 bases: TGTGCCTGGAGTGTAGGGGCCCTACCATACGAGCAGTACTTC. This chain uses TRBV30 with TRBJ2-7, with D perhaps matching TRBD1 (5 bases). The V end lost 0 bases, the J end lost 4 bases, and 13 bases lay between the germline ends. From germline, CDR1 is GTSNPN and CDR2 SVGIG (reference sequence). This CDR3 region has 14 residues.

This chain uses TRBV18 with TRBJ2-7, with 8 bases aligning to TRBD2. Germline V gene data show CDR1 as KGHSH and CDR2 as LQKENI. V lost 2 bases and J lost 7; bases outside the gene matches: 10. The CDR3 length is 15 residues. The CDR3 DNA reads as TGTGCCAGCTCACCATACGAAGCGGGAGTGGGGGAGCAGTACTTC. It specifies CASSPYEAGVGEQYF.

This clone was counted between two and nine times. This rearrangement joins TRBV6-5 to TRBJ2-7; no firm D call. The ends were cut back, 4 bases at V and 2 bases at J, with 15 bases in the middle. Germline V CDR1 and CDR2: MNHEY, SVGAGI. The CDR3 covers 15 residues. The CDR3 DNA sequence: TGTGCCAGCAGTTCCTCGTTCACAGATCCCTACGAGCAGTACTTC. It translates to CASSSSFTDPYEQYF.

The chain joins TRBV4-1 to TRBJ2-2; D is perhaps TRBD2 (6 bases). The CDR3 is made up of 16 amino acids. Trimming cost V 4 bases and J 0 bases, with 12 bases left between them. CDR1 is MGHRA, CDR2 YSYEKL, per germline. CDR3 sequence (DNA): TGCGCCAGCAGCCTCGGACTATCCGCGAACACCGGGGAGCTGTTTTTT. Its translation: CASSLGLSANTGELFF.

The chain has TRBV7-3 and TRBJ1-2, with D possibly matching TRBD1 (6 bases). The length of the CDR3 is 17 residues. The germline CDR1 and CDR2 sequences are SGHTA and FQGTGA. The germline V and J ends were trimmed by 1 base and 4 bases, with 19 bases remaining between them. The CDR3: CASSLNPASQGIYGYTF. The DNA of the CDR3 is TGTGCCAGCAGCTTAAATCCGGCCTCCCAGGGGATCTATGGCTACACCTTC.

This chain connects TRBV5-1 to TRBJ2-1, with 10 bases aligning to TRBD2. Germline lookup yields CDR1 SGHRS and CDR2 YFSETQ. This CDR3 is built from 13 residues. Trimming removed 3 bases from V and 6 bases from J; junction bases left unmatched: 0. The CDR3 DNA reads TGCGCCAGCAGCTGGACTAGCGGCAATGAGCAGTTCTTC. Translation gives CASSWTSGNEQFF.

This clone was picked up a small number of times. J is TRBJ1-2 and V is TRBV1; the table's TRBD1 call for D was not verified on the DNA. TRBV1 is shown as a pseudogene. The CDR3 consists of 18 residues. CDR3 nucleotides: TGCACCAGCAGCCAAAAATCCCAGGGGAATGCCCTCAACTATGGCTACACCTTC. Encoded protein: CTSSQKSQGNALNYGYTF.

Regarding this clone: The junction does not match germline at one end; this may be a read error. V and J are TRBV27 and TRBJ2-6; TRBD2 might be the D (6 bases). The CDR3 is 16 residues long. Germline V lookup: CDR1 MNHEY, CDR2 SMNVEV (reference sequence). This chain's CDR3 is CASTAGRRSGANGLTF. The CDR3 DNA sequence: TGTGCCAGCACCGCGGGACGCCGCTCTGGGGCCAACGGCCTGACTTTC.

The CDR3: CASSETAGTGIHNEQFF. The CDR3 nucleotides read TGTGCCAGCAGTGAGACAGCCGGGACAGGGATCCACAATGAGCAGTTCTTC. This chain connects TRBV6-1 to TRBJ2-1; 9 bases agree with TRBD1. The germline CDR1 and CDR2 sequences are MNHNS and SASEGT. The CDR3 is 17 amino acids. The V and J ends lost 3 bases and 5 bases, in that order; junction bases with no gene match: 11.

In its sample, this clone was seen a few times. Other nucleotide sequences from this sample produce the same CDR3. V is TRBV28 and J is TRBJ2-6; D remains unclear. The V end was cut by 5 bases, the J end by 1 base, with 9 bases between. This CDR3 is built from 15 residues. Germline CDR1 reads MDHEN; CDR2 reads SYDVKM. Written as DNA, the CDR3 is TGTGCCAGCAGTCTAGATTCTTCTGGGGCCAACGTCCTGACTTTC. It translates to CASSLDSSGANVLTF. The variable domain in full, with the rest retrieved from reference TRBV28 and TRBJ2-6, is DVKVTQSSRYLVKRTGEKVFLECVQDMDHENMFWYRQDPGLGLRLIYFSYDVKMKEKGDIPEGYSVSREKKERFSLILESASTNQTSMYLCASSLDSSGANVLTFGAGSRLTVL.

The genes are TRBV25-1 and TRBJ2-1; D not resolved. The germline V and J ends were trimmed by 6 bases and 2 bases, with 5 bases remaining between them. Germline assignment: CDR1 MGHDK and CDR2 SYGVNS. The CDR3 consists of 12 residues. CDR3 bases: TGTGCCAGCAGCCTCGCCTACAATGAGCAGTTCTTC. This encodes CASSLAYNEQFF.

V is TRBV19 and J is TRBJ1-2; tentatively, D is TRBD1 (6 bases). Germline CDR1 is LNHDA and CDR2 is SQIVND (reference sequence). The V end lost 3 bases, the J end lost 8 bases, and 16 bases lay between the germline ends. CDR3 length: 14 amino acids. The CDR3 here is CASSIGTIRNGYTF. In DNA, the CDR3 is TGTGCCAGTAGTATCGGGACAATCCGTAACGGCTACACCTTC.

The genes are TRBV19 and TRBJ1-1; D gene ambiguous. The CDR3 length is 12 residues. Trimming stripped 2 bases from V and 7 bases from J, with 8 bases between. CDR1 is LNHDA, CDR2 SQIVND, per germline (reference sequence). CDR3 sequence: CASSITEREAFF. As DNA, the CDR3 is TGTGCCAGTAGTATAACGGAGCGTGAAGCTTTCTTT.

J is TRBJ1-4 and V is TRBV5-1; 8 bases map to TRBD1. Germline V lookup: CDR1 SGHRS, CDR2 YFSETQ. This CDR3 region has 16 residues. The J segment lost 8 bases and the V segment lost 2 bases, leaving 11 bases of the junction unmatched. CDR3 sequence (DNA): TGCGCCAGCAGCTTCGTCCCAGGGGGCGGCGGCGAAAAACTGTTTTTT. Its protein product is CASSFVPGGGGEKLFF.

As concerns this clone: At the DNA level, this CDR3 is encoded by other sequences in the same sample as well. This sequence joins TRBV28 and TRBJ1-2; 7 bases map to TRBD1. Trimming took 3 bases from V and 7 from J; bases not matched to a gene: 5. The CDR3 is made up of 13 amino acids. The germline V gene has CDR1 MDHEN and CDR2 SYDVKM. The CDR3, as DNA: TGTGCCAGCAGTTTCGAGGGGGCCCGTGGCTACACCTTC. Translation gives CASSFEGARGYTF.

To note about this clone: One end of the junction fails to match germline, which may point to a read error. Other DNA sequences in this sample translate to the same CDR3. The CDR3 spells CASSQDRAGGLDTQYF. CDR3 sequence (DNA): TGTGCCAGCAGCCAAGATCGAGCGGGGGGGTTGGATACGCAGTACTTT. V usage is TRBV4-2 and J usage is TRBJ2-3, with 10 bases lining up with TRBD2. The V gene's germline CDR1 is LGHNA and CDR2 YNFKEQ. This CDR3 has 16 residues.

This chain connects TRBV28 to TRBJ1-1; D may be TRBD1 (6 bases). Germline V CDR1 and CDR2: MDHEN, SYDVKM. V shed 11 bases and J shed 5 bases, with 21 bases lying between them. The CDR3 spans 14 residues. CDR3 nucleotide sequence: TGTGCCTCCGAGGGGGGGATGGCGATGACTGAAGCTTTCTTT. This translates into CASEGGMAMTEAFF.

The rearrangement joins TRBV7-2 to TRBJ2-1; D gene uncertain. The V gene's germline CDR1 is SGHTA and CDR2 FQGNSA. CDR3 length equals 14 residues. V shed 1 base and J shed 5 bases, with 9 bases lying between them. The CDR3 here is CASSLGGTHNEQFF. CDR3 coding DNA: TGTGCCAGCAGCTTAGGCGGCACCCACAATGAGCAGTTCTTC. The whole variable domain, filled in from reference TRBV7-2 and TRBJ2-1, reads GAGVSQSPSNKVTEKGKDVELRCDPISGHTALYWYRQSLGQGLEFLIYFQGNSAPDKSGLPSDRFSAERTGGSVSTLTIQRTQQEDSAVYLCASSLGGTHNEQFFGPGTRLTVL.

This clone was observed once. The chain is built from TRBV11-2 and TRBJ1-6; tentatively, D is TRBD1 (6 bases). V was trimmed by 3 bases and J by 7 bases, leaving 10 bases between them. CDR1 SGHAT and CDR2 FQNNGV come from the germline V gene. The CDR3 is 14 residues long. CDR3 in amino acids: CASSFGTPNSPLHF. CDR3 DNA sequence: TGTGCCAGCAGCTTCGGGACACCGAATTCACCCCTCCACTTT.

This clone came up a few times. This chain uses TRBV7-9 with TRBJ2-7; D is possibly TRBD1 (6 bases). In germline, CDR1 is SEHNR, CDR2 FQNEAQ (reference sequence). The CDR3 is 14 amino acids. V lost 1 base and J 9 bases, leaving 16 bases between the germline ends. This CDR3 is CASSLGSTGSGQYF. CDR3 in DNA: TGTGCCAGCAGCTTAGGCTCGACAGGATCTGGGCAGTACTTC.

The rearrangement joins TRBV28 to TRBJ1-3; TRBD1 matches at 7 bases. CDR1 and CDR2 (germline): MDHEN, SYDVKM. The CDR3 extends over 16 amino acids. V was pared by 3 bases and J by 4 bases, with 9 bases of the junction left unmatched. This chain's CDR3 is CASSFAGGGSGNTIYF. In DNA, the CDR3 is TGTGCCAGCAGTTTTGCAGGGGGTGGCTCGGGAAACACCATATATTTT.